This T cell receptor beta chain was profiled in a study of read filtering for tumor transcriptome and immune sequencing. Across the whole study: Whole-transcriptome libraries were prepared after DNase treatment.

Molecular barcoded adaptors covering alpha/delta and beta/gamma chains were used on about 0.4 ug RNA. TCRdb passed the reads through MiXCR, listing each CDR3 protein once. Among around 140,000 distinct CDR3 sequences listed, roughly 13% were seen once. Every patient had bone marrow sampled while the disease was active. In this sample, this clonotype turned up once. The junction departs from germline at one end; a sequencing error may be responsible. CDR3 size: 16 residues. The germline V gene encodes CDR1 ENHRY and CDR2 SYGVKD. The chain employs TRBV10-3 and TRBJ1-1, with 11 bases identical to TRBD1. The origin of this receptor is a donor over 35 with multiple myeloma. Specimen: a population of CD138-negative cells sorted from bone marrow. CDR3: CATSEWTGGWGTEAFF. The CDR3 bases are TGTGCCACCAGTGAGTGGACAGGGGGCTGGGGCACTGAAGCTTTCTTT.